These 17 T cell receptor beta chains share one sample of origin, sequenced in a study of T cell changes during pregnancy in multiple sclerosis. Repertoires were generated with immunoSEQ multiplex PCR, while TCRdb's copy carries only in-frame clones and drops some. The sample lists tens of thousands of clones, 90% occurring once. Sequencing was performed on peripheral blood, taken in the third trimester of pregnancy. These receptors originate from a female donor in good health, enrolled as a control in a pregnancy study.

The V gene is TRBV6-6, the J gene TRBJ2-5; 8 bases align to TRBD1. V lost 6 bases to trimming and J lost 5 bases; unmatched junction nucleotides: 5. This CDR3 is built from 13 residues. Germline V CDR1 and CDR2: MNHNY, SVGAGI (reference sequence). The CDR3 spells CASRTGAAETQYF. In DNA, the CDR3 is TGTGCCAGCAGGACAGGGGCTGCCGAGACCCAGTACTTC.

This clone was picked up a small number of times. The gene calls are TRBV7-9 and TRBJ2-1, with D possibly being TRBD2 (5 bases). CDR3 length: 12 amino acids. Germline V CDR1 and CDR2: SEHNR, FQNEAQ (reference sequence). Between the trimmed V and J ends, which lost 7 bases and 5 bases, there was a span of 9 bases. The CDR3 sequence is CASTELDNEQFF. CDR3 nucleotide sequence: TGTGCCAGCACCGAACTAGACAATGAGCAGTTCTTC.

The gene calls are TRBV4-1 and TRBJ2-1, with a weak D call TRBD1 (5 bases). The CDR3 spans 16 residues. CDR1 and CDR2 (germline): MGHRA, YSYEKL. V lost 1 base, J lost 8 bases, and 18 bases lay in between. The CDR3 DNA reads TGCGCCAGCAGCCAAGTGAGCACAGGCGTAGGGGATGAGCAGTTCTTC. Its protein is CASSQVSTGVGDEQFF.

This clone was seen just once. This sample also contains other DNA sequences that code for the same CDR3. This chain connects TRBV11-2 to TRBJ1-5; D is possibly TRBD1 (5 bases). Germline V gene sequence: CDR1 SGHAT, CDR2 FQNNGV. Deletions cut 2 bases from V and 4 bases from J, with 9 bases between. The CDR3 length is 14 residues. CDR3 DNA: TGTGCCAGCAGCTTAAGCCGGGGGAATCAGCCCCAGCATTTT. It is translated as CASSLSRGNQPQHF.

V usage is TRBV4-3 and J usage is TRBJ1-2; 8 bases match TRBD1. Trimming took 5 bases from V and 4 from J; bases not matched to a gene: 3. Germline CDR1 reads LGHNA; CDR2 reads YSLEER. The CDR3 totals 13 residues. CDR3 nucleotides: TGCGCCAGCAGCTTTCAGGGGGCCTATGGCTACACCTTC. It codes for CASSFQGAYGYTF.

This rearrangement joins TRBV4-1 to TRBJ2-1; 9 bases are a match to TRBD2. Germline-derived CDR1 and CDR2 are MGHRA and YSYEKL. CDR3 length: 18 residues. J was trimmed by 4 bases and V by 1 base; bases with no gene match: 11. CDR3 amino acids: CASSQGGLGGRGYNEQFF. The CDR3 DNA follows: TGCGCCAGCAGCCAAGGGGGGTTGGGCGGGAGGGGGTACAATGAGCAGTTCTTC.

The V and J genes are TRBV4-1 and TRBJ1-1; 7 bases fit TRBD1. The germline gives CDR1 MGHRA, CDR2 YSYEKL. V gave up 5 bases and J gave up 2 bases; unmatched junction bases: 8. This CDR3 is 15 amino acids long. The CDR3 reads CASSARQGLNTEAFF. Written as DNA, the CDR3 is TGCGCCAGCAGCGCTCGACAGGGATTAAACACTGAAGCTTTCTTT.

The gene calls are TRBV4-2 and TRBJ2-7; TRBD2 might be the D (6 bases). The length of the CDR3 is 18 residues. In germline, CDR1 is LGHNA, CDR2 YNFKEQ. V lost 0 bases and J 1 base, leaving 19 bases between the germline ends. CDR3 region: CASSQEPSGLGGSYEQYF. DNA for the CDR3: TGTGCCAGCAGCCAAGAGCCCAGCGGGCTTGGAGGGTCCTACGAGCAGTACTTC.

The chain has TRBV7-9 and TRBJ2-3; 7 nucleotides line up with TRBD2. CDR1 and CDR2 from the germline V gene are SEHNR and FQNEAQ (reference sequence). V was pared by 1 base and J by 2 bases, with 3 bases of the junction left unmatched. The CDR3 spans 15 residues. This chain's CDR3 is CASSLELAPTDTQYF. For the CDR3, the DNA is TGTGCCAGCAGCTTAGAACTAGCGCCCACAGATACGCAGTATTTT.

This clone has a single count. The rearrangement links TRBV7-2 to TRBJ2-3, with 7 positions matching TRBD2. CDR3 length equals 17 residues. Germline V gene sequence: CDR1 SGHTA, CDR2 FQGNSA. Unmatched junction bases numbered 18, after V lost 2 bases and J lost 10 bases. The CDR3 reads CASSLPGEGLLGLAQYF. The CDR3 bases are TGTGCCAGCAGCTTACCCGGGGAGGGACTGCTGGGTTTAGCGCAGTATTTT. Using reference TRBV7-2 and TRBJ2-3 for the parts outside the CDR3, the full variable domain is GAGVSQSPSNKVTEKGKDVELRCDPISGHTALYWYRQSLGQGLEFLIYFQGNSAPDKSGLPSDRFSAERTGGSVSTLTIQRTQQEDSAVYLCASSLPGEGLLGLAQYFGPGTRLTVL.

CDR3 nucleotide sequence: TGTGCCAGCAGTTATGGAGGACAGGAATATGGCTACACCTTC. Its translation is CASSYGGQEYGYTF. The rearrangement links TRBV6-5 to TRBJ1-2; TRBD1 agrees at 7 bases. The CDR3 has 14 residues. The junction had 6 bases not matched to a gene; V was cut back by 3 bases and J by 5 bases. The germline CDR1 and CDR2 sequences are MNHEY and SVGAGI.

V usage is TRBV29-1 and J usage is TRBJ1-2; possibly TRBD1 for D (6 bases). Germline V gene lookup returns CDR1 SQVTM and CDR2 ANQGSEA. V lost 2 bases to trimming and J lost 6 bases, with 13 bases between them. This CDR3 comprises 13 residues. CDR3 coding DNA: TGCAGCGTTGAAATGGGGGGGCGGAATGGCTACACCTTC. It encodes CSVEMGGRNGYTF.

The chain links TRBV29-1 to TRBJ2-6, with 9 bases lining up with TRBD1. From germline, CDR1 is SQVTM and CDR2 ANQGSEA. CDR3 length: 16 amino acids. V lost 7 bases, J lost 0 bases, and 7 bases stayed unmatched. This chain's CDR3 is CSAQGTGSSGANVLTF. The CDR3 DNA is TGCAGCGCTCAGGGGACAGGGTCCTCTGGGGCCAACGTCCTGACTTTC.

This chain links TRBV7-9 with TRBJ2-7, with D maybe TRBD2 (6 bases). The CDR3 consists of 15 residues. CDR1 and CDR2 from the germline V gene are SEHNR and FQNEAQ (reference sequence). The germline V and J ends were trimmed by 3 bases and 1 base, with 13 bases remaining between them. The CDR3 nucleotides read TGTGCCAGCAGCTTGGACGGGAGCCCTTCCTACGAGCAGTACTTC. Its translation: CASSLDGSPSYEQYF.

The V call is TRBV5-1, the J call TRBJ2-7, with TRBD1 matching over 8 bases. This CDR3 contains 13 residues. CDR1 and CDR2 from the germline V gene are SGHRS and YFSETQ. V was clipped by 7 bases and J by 4 bases; unmatched bases: 7. CDR3 in amino acids: CASSLTGEYEQYF. The DNA for the CDR3 is TGCGCCAGCTCCCTGACAGGGGAATACGAGCAGTACTTC. The variable domain in full, with the rest retrieved from reference TRBV5-1 and TRBJ2-7, is KAGVTQTPRYLIKTRGQQVTLSCSPISGHRSVSWYQQTPGQGLQFLFEYFSETQRNKGNFPGRFSGRQFSNSRSEMNVSTLELGDSALYLCASSLTGEYEQYFGPGTRLTVT.

This clone appeared a single time. The chain couples TRBV19 to TRBJ2-7; no reliable D call. V was cut by 0 bases and J by 4 bases, with 10 bases left in between. Germline-derived CDR1 and CDR2 are LNHDA and SQIVND (reference sequence). This CDR3 has 14 amino acids. CDR3 protein: CASSIDNLGYEQYF. CDR3 DNA: TGTGCCAGTAGTATAGACAACCTCGGGTACGAGCAGTACTTC. Full variable domain (missing parts from reference TRBV19 and TRBJ2-7): DGGITQSPKYLFRKEGQNVTLSCEQNLNHDAMYWYRQDPGQGLRLIYYSQIVNDFQKGDIAEGYSVSREKKESFPLTVTSAQKNPTAFYLCASSIDNLGYEQYFGPGTRLTVT.

The chain combines TRBV30 with TRBJ1-2; D might be TRBD1 (6 bases). The germline CDR1 and CDR2 sequences are GTSNPN and SVGIG (reference sequence). The CDR3 sequence is 18 residues long. Trimming cost V 0 bases and J 0 bases, with 20 bases left between them. CDR3 in amino acids: CAWSVRSGRGPANYGYTF. The CDR3, as DNA: TGTGCCTGGAGTGTACGGTCTGGCAGGGGTCCAGCTAACTATGGCTACACCTTC.